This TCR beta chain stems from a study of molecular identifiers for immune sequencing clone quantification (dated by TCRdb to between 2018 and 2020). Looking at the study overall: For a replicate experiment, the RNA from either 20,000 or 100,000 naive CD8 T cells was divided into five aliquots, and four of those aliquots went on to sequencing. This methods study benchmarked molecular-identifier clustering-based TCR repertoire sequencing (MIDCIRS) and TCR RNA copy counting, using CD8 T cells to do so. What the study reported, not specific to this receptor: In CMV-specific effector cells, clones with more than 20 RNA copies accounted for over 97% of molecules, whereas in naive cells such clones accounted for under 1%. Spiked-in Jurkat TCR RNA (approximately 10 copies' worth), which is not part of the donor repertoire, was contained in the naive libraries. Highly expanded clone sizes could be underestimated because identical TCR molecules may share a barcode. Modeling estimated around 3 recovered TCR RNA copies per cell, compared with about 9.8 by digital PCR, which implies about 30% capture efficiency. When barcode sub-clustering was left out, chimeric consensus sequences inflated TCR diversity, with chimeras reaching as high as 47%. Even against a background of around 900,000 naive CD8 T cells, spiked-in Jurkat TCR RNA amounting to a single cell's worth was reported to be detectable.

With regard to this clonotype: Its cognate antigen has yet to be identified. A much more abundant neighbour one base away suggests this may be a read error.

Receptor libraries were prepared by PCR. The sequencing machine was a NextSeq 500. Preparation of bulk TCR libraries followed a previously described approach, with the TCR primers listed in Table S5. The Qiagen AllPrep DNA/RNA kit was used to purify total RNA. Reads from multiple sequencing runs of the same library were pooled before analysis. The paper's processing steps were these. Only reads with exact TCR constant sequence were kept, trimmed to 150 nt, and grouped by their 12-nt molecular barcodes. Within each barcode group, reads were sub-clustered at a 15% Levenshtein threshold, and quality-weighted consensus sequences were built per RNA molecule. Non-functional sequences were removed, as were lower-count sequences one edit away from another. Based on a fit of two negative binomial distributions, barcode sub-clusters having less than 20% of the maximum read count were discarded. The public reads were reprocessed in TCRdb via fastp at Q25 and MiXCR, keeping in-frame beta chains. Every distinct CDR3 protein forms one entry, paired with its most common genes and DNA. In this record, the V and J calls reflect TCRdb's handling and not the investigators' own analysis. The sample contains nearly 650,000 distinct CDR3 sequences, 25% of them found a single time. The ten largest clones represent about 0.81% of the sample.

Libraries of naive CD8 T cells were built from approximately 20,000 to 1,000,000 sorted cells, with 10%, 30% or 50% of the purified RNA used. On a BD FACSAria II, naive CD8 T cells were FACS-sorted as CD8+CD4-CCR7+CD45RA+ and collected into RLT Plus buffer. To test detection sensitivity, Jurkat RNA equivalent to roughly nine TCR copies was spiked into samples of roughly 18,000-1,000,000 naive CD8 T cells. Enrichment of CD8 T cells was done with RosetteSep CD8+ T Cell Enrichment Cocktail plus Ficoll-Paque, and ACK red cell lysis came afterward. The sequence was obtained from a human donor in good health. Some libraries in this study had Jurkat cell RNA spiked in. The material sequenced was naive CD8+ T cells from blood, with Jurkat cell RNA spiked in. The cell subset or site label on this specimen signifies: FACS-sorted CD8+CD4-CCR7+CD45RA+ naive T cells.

The DNA sequence reads TGTGCCAGCAGTCCGGACCAGGGCCTCCCCTACGAGCGGTACTTC. Its translation is CASSPDQGLPYERYF. The chain was built from TRBV6-5 and TRBJ2-7, and TRBD1 may be the D gene, going by 5 matching bases. CDR1 and CDR2, per the germline V gene, are MNHEY and SVGAGI. The CDR3 holds 15 amino acids from the cysteine to the phenylalanine. The retained sequence is limited to the CDR3, 45 bases, with the frame set at the first base.